This T cell receptor (beta chain) was captured in a study of OX40 agonist ivuxolimab in advanced cancers. Study information: Across the patients, intravenous ivuxolimab was delivered every 2 weeks at 0.01 to 10 mg/kg. People in dose escalation had one of these cancers: hepatocellular carcinoma, melanoma, renal cell or head and neck cancer. Overall study findings and caveats: Fewer expanded clones were found on average in CD4+ than in CD8+ T cells.

CDR1 and CDR2 (germline): MGHDK, SYGVNS. The CDR3 has 14 residues. V lost 3 bases to trimming and J lost 3 bases, with 12 bases between them. Note on this clone: Its antigen remains unidentified.

Data came from immunoSEQ multiplex PCR; TCRdb stores just in-frame clones and leaves some out. The sample holds 60,000 to 70,000 clones; roughly 80% are singletons and the top ten take 0.42%. The clonotype comes from an adult with an advanced solid tumor such as melanoma, head and neck, liver or kidney cancer. This chain links TRBV25-1 with TRBJ2-7, with D maybe TRBD2 (5 bases). The sequenced sample was CD4+ or CD8+ T cells sorted from blood, obtained in a trial of the OX40 agonist ivuxolimab. CDR3 in DNA: TGTGCCAGCAGTGATCCGGGGTCCCTCTACGAGCAGTACTTC. It translates to CASSDPGSLYEQYF.